This T cell receptor (beta chain) was captured by sequencing in a study of CXCR3-negative and CXCR3-positive naive CD8 T cells. The study's findings and limits: High diversity, comparable across both naive subsets, contrasted with much lower diversity in memory CD8+ cells. Naive cells with CXCR3 showed TRB CDR3s that were more hydrophobic than those in CXCR3-negative naive cells.

This clonotype is labeled medium-sized based on frequency. Its matching antigen is unknown. 5' RACE with UMI labels generated the TRB cDNA libraries. TCRdb reprocessed the 5' RACE reads and keeps a single row for each CDR3 protein, giving no DNA. Its clone listing holds 2,500 to 3,500 distinct CDR3 sequences. The CDR3 contains 12 residues. Per germline, CDR1 SGHRS and CDR2 YFSETQ. The chain is built from TRBV5-1 and TRBJ2-1; the D call from TCRdb, TRBD1, cannot be confirmed without DNA. The clonotype was recovered from a human donor in good health. Some clones in this sample may be carry-over from other donors' samples. What was sequenced was naive CXCR3+ CD8+ T cells from blood. The subset here: CD45RO-CCR7+CD27+CD95- naive CD8+ T cells expressing CXCR3 (TNR3+). The CDR3 protein is CASSITGDEQFF.